Following are 18 T cell receptor beta chains from one sample sequenced in a study of T cells in Graves' hyperthyroidism and ophthalmopathy. RNA transcripts provided the source from which TCR beta CDR3 regions were amplified. The HTBI primer set served for first-round RT-PCR of the TCR CDR3. TCRdb itself ran the multiplex PCR reads through MiXCR, one entry per CDR3 protein. The sample contains hundreds of thousands of distinct CDR3 sequences, 15% to 20% of which appear only once. Specimen: blood. The receptors here all came from a man aged 35-49 years with Graves' ophthalmopathy.

This clonotype was seen ten or more times. The chain has TRBV7-2 and TRBJ2-3; TRBD2 aligns across 10 bases. Germline-derived CDR1 and CDR2 are SGHTA and FQGNSA. V lost 2 bases and J lost 0; bases outside the gene matches: 14. The CDR3 covers 20 residues. CDR3 sequence reads: CASSLLALAGPGASTDTQYF. The CDR3 DNA reads TGTGCCAGCAGCTTACTCGCACTAGCGGGACCAGGTGCTAGCACAGATACGCAGTATTTT.

This clonotype was seen ten or more times. The chain combines TRBV11-3 with TRBJ2-7; a weak D match, TRBD2 (5 bases). Germline lookup yields CDR1 SGHNT and CDR2 YENEEA. The germline V and J ends were trimmed by 1 base and 6 bases, with 10 bases remaining between them. The CDR3 is 13 residues long. CDR3 amino acids: CASSLAGRPEQYF. The DNA of the CDR3 is TGTGCCAGCAGCTTAGCGGGGAGACCCGAGCAGTACTTC. The variable domain in full, with the rest retrieved from reference TRBV11-3 and TRBJ2-7, is EAGVVQSPRYKIIEKKQPVAFWCNPISGHNTLYWYLQNLGQGPELLIRYENEEAVDDSQLPKDRFSAERLKGVDSTLKIQPAELGDSAVYLCASSLAGRPEQYFGPGTRLTVT.

The gene calls are TRBV6-2 or TRBV6-3 and TRBJ1-5; D is possibly TRBD1 (5 bases). The germline gives CDR1 MNHEY, CDR2 SVGEGT. The CDR3 loop spans 16 amino acids. Trimming stripped 6 bases from V and 4 bases from J, with 19 bases between. In DNA, the CDR3 is TGTGCCAGCAGCCTCCACGGAGGGGCTCAGAATCAGCCCCAGCATTTT. Translating gives CASSLHGGAQNQPQHF.

This rearrangement joins TRBV6-6 to TRBJ2-7; 9 bases are shared with TRBD2. The CDR3 runs 14 residues. V shed 2 bases, J shed 7 bases, and the junction held 6 bases outside the gene matches. Germline CDR1 is MNHNY and CDR2 is SVGAGI (reference sequence). Here the CDR3 DNA reads TGTGCCAGCAGTTACGTAGCGGGAGAGTGGGAGCAGTACTTC. This codes for CASSYVAGEWEQYF.

There are a few counts of this clonotype. V gene TRBV4-2 combines with J gene TRBJ1-3, with unresolved D. The germline V and J ends were trimmed by 1 base and 0 bases, with 7 bases remaining between them. The CDR3 has 15 amino acids. The germline CDR1 and CDR2 sequences are LGHNA and YNFKEQ. The CDR3 DNA sequence: TGTGCCAGCAGCCAAGGGGCGGGCTCTGGAAACACCATATATTTT. As protein: CASSQGAGSGNTIYF.

This clonotype was observed a handful of times. This CDR3 reads CASSQGGSSGNTIYF. In DNA, the CDR3 is TGTGCCAGCAGCCAAGGGGGTTCCTCTGGAAACACCATATATTTT. V gene TRBV7-2 combines with J gene TRBJ1-3; D may be TRBD1 (6 bases). Germline values: CDR1 SGHTA, CDR2 FQGNSA. The CDR3 covers 15 residues. Trimming stripped 5 bases from V and 0 bases from J, with 11 bases between.

This clonotype showed up just a few times. The chain carries TRBV30 and TRBJ1-6; no clear D gene. CDR3 length: 13 amino acids. Germline CDR1 reads GTSNPN; CDR2 reads SVGIG (reference sequence). The V gene lost 5 bases and the J gene lost 5 bases, with 10 bases spanning the gap. The CDR3 loop reads CAWATVDNSPLHF. The CDR3 DNA reads TGTGCCTGGGCGACGGTGGATAATTCACCCCTCCACTTT.

This sequence joins TRBV30 and TRBJ1-6; possible D gene TRBD1, 6 bases. This CDR3 region has 13 residues. Germline loops: CDR1 GTSNPN, CDR2 SVGIG (reference sequence). Between the trimmed V and J ends, which lost 4 bases and 9 bases, there was a span of 13 bases. The CDR3 here is CAWTGDTGSPLHF. The CDR3 region has the DNA TGTGCCTGGACAGGGGACACTGGTTCACCCCTCCACTTT.

On this clonotype itself: At one end, the junction sequence differs from germline, possibly due to a read error. The genes are TRBV5-1 and TRBJ1-3, with a tentative D call TRBD1 (6 bases). The CDR3 covers 15 residues. Germline V lookup: CDR1 SGHRS, CDR2 YFSETQ. Written as DNA, the CDR3 is TGTGCCAGCAGCTTGGACACAGGGACTGGAAACACCATATATTTT. Translated, it gives CASSLDTGTGNTIYF.

A few counts support this clonotype. The rearrangement joins TRBV13 to TRBJ1-1; TRBD1 agrees at 9 bases. Germline loops: CDR1 PRHDT, CDR2 FYEKMQ (reference sequence). J lost 6 bases, V lost 4 bases, and 21 bases had no gene match. The length of the CDR3 is 19 residues. The chain's CDR3 is CASSSLVGNSGTGRSEAFF. DNA of the CDR3: TGTGCCAGCAGCTCGTTAGTAGGGAACTCCGGGACAGGGAGATCTGAAGCTTTCTTT.

This clonotype was seen at least ten times. This chain links TRBV28 with TRBJ1-2; D is unresolved. The ends were cut back, 5 bases at V and 4 bases at J, with 20 bases in the middle. This CDR3 region has 16 residues. The V gene's germline CDR1 is MDHEN and CDR2 SYDVKM. This chain's CDR3 is CASSLHDRGKGYGYTF. CDR3 coding DNA: TGTGCCAGCAGTCTTCATGACCGTGGGAAGGGCTATGGCTACACCTTC.

J is TRBJ2-7 and V is TRBV6-1; TRBD1 is a possible D gene (6 bases). In germline, CDR1 is MNHNS, CDR2 SASEGT. CDR3 length: 19 amino acids. V was trimmed by 7 bases and J by 5 bases, leaving 33 bases between them. The CDR3 is CASIDHPGESPSSWDEQYF. As DNA, the CDR3 is TGTGCCAGCATCGACCATCCAGGGGAAAGTCCCTCCTCTTGGGACGAGCAGTACTTC.

The chain links TRBV29-1 to TRBJ2-7; either TRBD1 or TRBD2 may fit D (5 bases each). CDR3 length: 10 residues. Germline V CDR1 and CDR2: SQVTM, ANQGSEA. V lost 6 bases to trimming and J lost 7 bases, with 10 bases between them. The CDR3 is CSVGTGEQYF. DNA of the CDR3: TGCAGCGTAGGGACGGGGGAGCAGTACTTC.

The table lists this clonotype with many counts. The CDR3 here is CASSGTGGTETQYF. The CDR3, as DNA: TGTGCCAGCAGCGGGACAGGGGGAACGGAGACCCAGTACTTC. The chain joins TRBV5-6 to TRBJ2-5; 11 positions match TRBD1. This CDR3 is built from 14 residues. The trim removed 4 bases at V and 5 bases at J, leaving 4 bases unmatched. CDR1 and CDR2 from the germline V gene are SGHDT and YYEEEE.

The sample holds a few counts of this clonotype. The gene calls are TRBV10-3 and TRBJ1-2; the D is unclear. This CDR3 has 13 residues. Germline CDR1 is ENHRY and CDR2 is SYGVKD. V was pared by 7 bases and J by 2 bases, with 11 bases between. For the CDR3, the DNA is TGTGCCATCAAGCCCCCCGAGAACTATGGCTACACCTTC. Protein: CAIKPPENYGYTF.

In this sample, this clonotype turned up many times. This chain uses TRBV7-3 with TRBJ2-2; 9 bases match TRBD2. This CDR3 has 16 residues. From germline, CDR1 is SGHTA and CDR2 FQGTGA. With V trimmed by 1 base and J by 7 bases, 7 bases remained unmatched. This CDR3 is CASSLKVLAGDGELFF. The CDR3 nucleotides are TGTGCCAGCAGCTTAAAAGTATTAGCGGGAGACGGGGAGCTGTTTTTT.

In this sample, this clonotype turned up a few times. V usage is TRBV6-5 and J usage is TRBJ1-2; D is perhaps TRBD1 (5 bases). Per the germline V gene, CDR1 is MNHEY and CDR2 is SVGAGI. This CDR3 comprises 15 residues. Trimming took 0 bases from V and 4 from J, leaving 12 bases between them. The CDR3 DNA is TGTGCCAGCAGTTACTCGGGGCAGATTCGCTATGGCTACACCTTC. Residues: CASSYSGQIRYGYTF.

This chain connects TRBV5-1 to TRBJ1-5; D gene unclear. The germline V and J ends were trimmed by 0 bases and 6 bases, with 7 bases remaining between them. Germline lookup yields CDR1 SGHRS and CDR2 YFSETQ. There are 13 residues in the CDR3. CDR3 region: CASSLDDAQPQHF. CDR3 sequence (DNA): TGCGCCAGCAGCTTGGACGACGCTCAGCCCCAGCATTTT.